The following is a T cell receptor beta chain sequence with its context. This clonotype was seen more than once but under ten times. Its antigen remains unidentified. Base qualities were left out, and no much larger clone turns up one base away. The data originate from a study of Graves' ophthalmopathy and Graves' hyperthyroidism (dated 2018 in TCRdb). Concerning the study at large: Peripheral blood was collected at initial diagnosis, prior to any treatment. The study used TCR beta repertoire signatures to distinguish Graves' ophthalmopathy from Graves' hyperthyroidism and to predict progression to ophthalmopathy. In total, approximately 130 blood samples were TCR-sequenced: fewer than 50 ophthalmopathy, some 72 hyperthyroidism and approximately 17 hyperthyroidism-to-ophthalmopathy patients. To explore V-J signatures that separate ophthalmopathy from hyperthyroidism, a discovery set of 95 to 100 patients was enrolled, consisting of fewer than 45 with ophthalmopathy and approximately 57 with stable hyperthyroidism. An independent validation cohort comprised roughly 20 hyperthyroidism patients and 15 to 17 patients who later progressed from hyperthyroidism to ophthalmopathy. In roughly 6 hyperthyroidism patients, T-cell repertoires of thyroid tissue and blood were compared. After sampling, hyperthyroidism patients received methimazole starting at 30 mg daily, and ophthalmopathy patients received high-dose intravenous methylprednisolone. Points the paper makes about the study in general: No statistical method was used to set the sample size in advance, and the investigators knew which group each participant was assigned to. The 13-signature model separated ophthalmopathy from stable hyperthyroidism with roughly 88% sensitivity and almost 84% specificity in cross-validation, and 80%/75% in the test set. In validation, the model predicted ophthalmopathy progression with 70.59% sensitivity and about 77% specificity; around twelve predicted patients were CT-confirmed with GO in a median of around 6 months. Most of the expanded thyroid clonotypes with a frequency above 0.001 were also detected in blood, and it was suggested that the thyroid immune response may be reflected by blood repertoires.

Ophthalmopathy patients had moderately to severely active disease, Clinical Activity Score of at least 3, NOSPECS grade of at least 4, and disease duration under 3 months. Patients with other autoimmune diseases, uncontrolled infections, pregnancy or lactation were excluded. Clinical symptoms, serum thyroxine, TRAb, thyroid ultrasound and orbital computed tomography formed the basis of the diagnosis. Using Ficoll-Paque density gradient centrifugation, PBMCs were isolated from less than 11 ml of fresh peripheral blood. Trizol reagent was used to extract the total RNA, and its quality was then checked on an Agilent 2100 Bioanalyzer. Trimming removed 8 bases from V and 0 bases from J, leaving 16 bases between the germline ends. Spanning cysteine to phenylalanine, the CDR3 consists of 15 amino acids. Only CDR3 DNA is held: 45 bases, read in frame from base 1. CDR1 and CDR2 (WSHSY, SAAADI) derive from the germline V gene.

TCR beta CDR3 regions were amplified from RNA transcripts for repertoire sequencing. The first round was an RT-PCR using HTBI primers with the Qiagen OneStep RT-PCR kit, and this first round was followed by a second-round multiplex PCR, then size selection and purification. Libraries were sequenced on an Illumina HiSeq2000 using paired-end 100 bp reads. Regarding the original processing steps: SOAPnuke was used to process the reads, removing any read that contained adapters or uncalled bases, had a mean Phred below 15, or lacked an exact match to the constant primer or identifier. COPE v1.2.5 was used to merge the high-quality paired reads. Each unique nucleotide sequence was defined as a clonotype, and clonotypes were aligned to IMGT TRB V, D and J references with MiTCR v1.1. Only V-J combinations with frequency above 0.0001 were analysed, covering over 99% of repertoires. For each V-J combination, a TCR clonal expansion and chaos score was defined as F50 clonal expansion divided by the chaos observed in the TCRdist matrix. Welch's t-statistics and random forest were used to reduce the features to 10 to 15 V-J combinations, which were then used as input to a naive Bayes classifier. Thyroid-blood repertoire similarity was quantified with the Morisita-Horn index. The public reads were reanalyzed by TCRdb: fastp trimming at Q25, MiXCR alignment, in-frame beta chains only. Records with the same CDR3 protein are collapsed into one entry carrying the most frequent genes and DNA. The V and J calls reflect TCRdb's pipeline rather than the authors' work. The sample table lists 240,000 or so distinct CDR3 sequences, 45% of them with a count of one. Jointly, the top ten make up approximately 51% of the sample.

The sequence derives from an adult man with Graves' ophthalmopathy. Sequenced input: peripheral blood. The V gene is TRBV10-2 and the J gene is TRBJ1-2, with TRBD1 as a weak D call on 5 bases. The DNA reads TGCGCCAGCTTCCAGGGCGGTGGGGCTAACTATGGCTACACCTTC. It specifies CASFQGGGANYGYTF.